The 9 T cell receptor beta chains reported below all come from one sample, sequenced in a study of blood T cells in healthy people across ages. Together with a sample-barcoded 5' primer, a J-beta primer mix was included in a second PCR lasting about 7 to 11 cycles. Via MiXCR, TCRdb re-called the 5' RACE reads, giving one row per CDR3 protein. Among some 900,000 distinct CDR3 sequences listed, roughly 43% were seen once. Sequenced input: blood. All receptors come from a man under 40 in good health.

The chain recombines TRBV28 with TRBJ2-3; D might be TRBD1 (5 bases). This CDR3 contains 14 residues. Per germline, CDR1 MDHEN and CDR2 SYDVKM. V lost 10 bases to trimming and J lost 1 base, with 15 bases between them. CDR3 coding DNA: TGTGCCATCAAAGCGAGACAGCGCACAGATACGCAGTATTTT. This translates into CAIKARQRTDTQYF.

This chain uses TRBV9 with TRBJ2-7, with D possibly being TRBD1 (6 bases). The length of the CDR3 is 13 residues. Trimming stripped 4 bases from V and 3 bases from J, with 11 bases between. Germline assignment: CDR1 SGDLS and CDR2 YYNGEE. CDR3 sequence reads: CASSSQQGYEQYF. The CDR3 DNA reads TGTGCCAGCAGCTCGCAACAGGGCTACGAGCAGTACTTC.

The chain links TRBV12-3 or TRBV12-4 to TRBJ1-1, with unresolved D. Trimming removed 3 bases from V and 3 bases from J, with 8 bases in between. CDR3 length equals 13 residues. The CDR3 loop reads CASSLTSYTEAFF. DNA for the CDR3: TGTGCCAGCAGTTTGACTAGTTACACTGAAGCTTTCTTT.

The chain combines TRBV29-1 with TRBJ2-4, with unresolved D. The better agreement between TRBJ2-5 and the DNA end casts doubt on the J call. Germline V lookup: CDR1 SQVTM, CDR2 ANQGSEA. The CDR3 has 12 residues. The chain's CDR3 is CSVGSRSETQYF. DNA for the CDR3: TGCAGCGTTGGTAGTAGGTCTGAGACCCAGTACTTC.

This clonotype was seen only a few times. The chain employs TRBV7-2 and TRBJ2-7; 10 bases line up with TRBD1. This CDR3 contains 15 residues. CDR1 is SGHTA and CDR2 is FQGNSA in the germline V gene. J was trimmed by 5 bases and V by 4 bases; bases with no gene match: 8. The CDR3 reads CASSSIDRGLHEQYF. The CDR3 DNA follows: TGTGCCAGCAGCTCTATTGACAGGGGGCTCCACGAGCAGTACTTC.

The J gene is TRBJ2-4, the V gene TRBV7-9; unclear D gene. V lost 10 bases and J lost 7, with 11 bases in between. The CDR3 is 11 residues long. Germline CDR1 reads SEHNR; CDR2 reads FQNEAQ (reference sequence). The CDR3 sequence: CATKSWNIQYF. The CDR3 DNA sequence: TGTGCCACCAAGAGTTGGAACATTCAGTACTTC.

This clonotype was recorded a few times. The V and J genes are TRBV27 and TRBJ2-3, with D uncertain. CDR1 and CDR2 from the germline V gene are MNHEY and SMNVEV (reference sequence). The CDR3 consists of 15 residues. V shed 1 base and J shed 0 bases, with 8 bases lying between them. The CDR3: CASSLLTLSTDTQYF. The CDR3, as DNA: TGTGCCAGCAGTTTATTGACACTGAGCACAGATACGCAGTATTTT.

This clonotype was found once. The V and J genes are TRBV20-1 and TRBJ1-6; no clear D. The CDR3 is 13 amino acids. Germline V gives CDR1 DFQATT, CDR2 SNEGSKA (reference sequence). The CDR3 DNA reads as TGCAGCGCTGGGAGCTCCTATAATTCACCCCTCCACTTT. Translated: CSAGSSYNSPLHF.

This clonotype showed up many times. V gene TRBV6-1 combines with J gene TRBJ1-1, with D possibly TRBD1 on 5 matching bases. This CDR3 spans 15 amino acids. The germline V and J ends were trimmed by 0 bases and 5 bases, with 13 bases remaining between them. Germline V lookup: CDR1 MNHNS, CDR2 SASEGT. The CDR3 nucleotides are TGTGCCAGCAGTGAAGCAAGTCAGGGTGGGACTGAAGCTTTCTTT. Its translation is CASSEASQGGTEAFF.